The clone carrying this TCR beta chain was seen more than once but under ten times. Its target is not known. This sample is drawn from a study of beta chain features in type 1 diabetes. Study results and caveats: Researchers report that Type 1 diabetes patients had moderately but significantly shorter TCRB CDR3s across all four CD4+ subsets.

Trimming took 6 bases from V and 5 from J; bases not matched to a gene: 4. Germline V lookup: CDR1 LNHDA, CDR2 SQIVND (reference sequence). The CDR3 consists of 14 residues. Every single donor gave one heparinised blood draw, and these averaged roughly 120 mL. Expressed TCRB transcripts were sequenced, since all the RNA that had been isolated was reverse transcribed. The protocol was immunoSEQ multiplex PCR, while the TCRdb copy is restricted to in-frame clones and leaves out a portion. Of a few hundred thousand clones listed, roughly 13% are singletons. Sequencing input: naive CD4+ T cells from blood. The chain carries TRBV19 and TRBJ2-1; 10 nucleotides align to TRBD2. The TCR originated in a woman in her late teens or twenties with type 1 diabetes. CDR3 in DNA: TGTGCCAGTAGGACTAGCGGGTCCAACAATGAGCAGTTCTTC. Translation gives CASRTSGSNNEQFF.